A selection of T cell receptor beta chains follows, all from one sample in a study of cytomegalovirus exposure and HLA in healthy donors. Sequenced by immunoSEQ multiplex PCR; TCRdb stores in-frame clones only, minus some. The sample consists of under 200,000 clones, over 70% of them appearing once. The sample taken for sequencing was PBMCs. These receptors all stem from a female donor in good health and CMV-seronegative. CDR3s leave out the opening cysteine and the closing phenylalanine or tryptophan. The size field is filled for only some rows; it gives once, few, many or a size class.

clone size: once; V gene: TRBV28; CDR3 protein: ASSQAGGRGETQY
clone size: .; V gene: TRBV7-8; CDR3 protein: ASSLASGQDPYGYT
clone size: .; V gene: TRBV19; CDR3 protein: ASSIKGGPYEQY
clone size: few; V gene: TRBV7-9; CDR3 protein: ASSLTEQGAHEQY
clone size: .; V gene: TRBV7-9; CDR3 protein: ASSLGGGNTEAF
clone size: .; V gene: TRBV7-2; CDR3 protein: ASSLGSTKAINQPQH
clone size: .; V gene: TRBV18; CDR3 protein: ASSDLADSTDTQY
clone size: .; V gene: TRBV4-1; CDR3 protein: ASSQAQRGVGIQETQY
clone size: once; V gene: TRBV27; CDR3 protein: ASSKLWDRAPYEQY
clone size: once; V gene: TRBV5-6; CDR3 protein: ASSLDNLKDYT
clone size: few; V gene: TRBV19; CDR3 protein: ASSAQGDQPQH
clone size: .; V gene: TRBV5-1; CDR3 protein: ASSLSSGSNQPQH
clone size: .; V gene: TRBV7-3; CDR3 protein: ASSPRRANYGYT
clone size: .; V gene: TRBV9; CDR3 protein: ASSLDSAGDQTGELF
clone size: .; V gene: TRBV19; CDR3 protein: ASSMRDSYEQY
clone size: .; V gene: TRBV5-8; CDR3 protein: ASSLLGSGEQETQY
clone size: .; V gene: TRBV2; CDR3 protein: ASSESGAVNTEAF
clone size: once; V gene: TRBV5-1; CDR3 protein: ASSFIGAGVNSPLH
clone size: once; V gene: TRBV7-2; CDR3 protein: ASSLRWDRGIYEQY
clone size: .; V gene: TRBV4-3; CDR3 protein: ASSQDPRIPSVTQY
clone size: .; V gene: TRBV11-3; CDR3 protein: ASSLEEGIHGYT
clone size: .; V gene: TRBV27; CDR3 protein: ASSFSGGAIPYNEQF
clone size: .; V gene: TRBV9; CDR3 protein: ASSRQSGVEKLF
clone size: .; V gene: TRBV7-2; CDR3 protein: ASSTRGAPAQY
clone size: .; V gene: TRBV7-2; CDR3 protein: ASSLEAGNAREQY
clone size: .; V gene: TRBV10-3; CDR3 protein: AISGPGVVYEQY
clone size: .; V gene: TRBV28; CDR3 protein: ASTLPTGQSGQPQH
clone size: .; V gene: TRBV6-1; CDR3 protein: ASSEAWTGGTATNEKLF
clone size: few; V gene: TRBV9; CDR3 protein: ASSPRTSGSGGEQY
clone size: once; V gene: TRBV7-2; CDR3 protein: ASSPPSAGPTGELF
clone size: .; V gene: TRBV18; CDR3 protein: ASSFFRSGVTGELF
clone size: .; V gene: TRBV5-8; CDR3 protein: ASSLLRAGGPASTDTQY
clone size: .; V gene: TRBV27; CDR3 protein: WPGKKDEQY
clone size: .; V gene: TRBV28; CDR3 protein: ASSLFLGFMGDRVNSYEQY
clone size: .; V gene: TRBV28; CDR3 protein: ASWTGRANTEAF
clone size: .; V gene: TRBV4-3; CDR3 protein: ASSPGGGTNEKLF
clone size: few; V gene: TRBV9; CDR3 protein: ASSGTYNEQF
clone size: .; V gene: TRBV28; CDR3 protein: ASSPSGRASTDTQY
clone size: .; V gene: TRBV20-1; CDR3 protein: STSQTIGYT
clone size: .; V gene: TRBV7-8; CDR3 protein: ASSFSGTANEKLF
clone size: .; V gene: TRBV11-2; CDR3 protein: ASSPGYPYGYT
clone size: .; V gene: TRBV2; CDR3 protein: ASGIGGGDTQY
clone size: .; V gene: TRBV29-1; CDR3 protein: SGSRPGQGAYEQY
clone size: .; V gene: TRBV5-6; CDR3 protein: ASSPALRLADYEQY
clone size: .; V gene: TRBV6-5; CDR3 protein: ASSLTGGSYEQY
clone size: .; V gene: TRBV7-3; CDR3 protein: ASSLGTSTDTQY
clone size: once; V gene: TRBV29-1; CDR3 protein: SVGFGQGAVRPSYEQY
clone size: .; V gene: TRBV7-2; CDR3 protein: ASSLTPVSLQGAGEAF
clone size: few; V gene: TRBV28; CDR3 protein: ASSSALVRGFGANVLT
clone size: .; V gene: TRBV6-7; CDR3 protein: ASSCIRVRGSYNEQF
clone size: .; V gene: TRBV11-2; CDR3 protein: ASSSSGGNTEAF
clone size: .; V gene: TRBV6-4; CDR3 protein: ASSEAPLNVVNNSPLH
clone size: .; V gene: TRBV6-4; CDR3 protein: ASSDAPGASGANVLT
clone size: .; V gene: TRBV10-1; CDR3 protein: ASSESTGIRSGNTIY
clone size: .; V gene: TRBV6-5; CDR3 protein: ASSYARGLTGELF
clone size: .; V gene: TRBV11-2; CDR3 protein: ASSLTGFKNTGELF
clone size: .; V gene: TRBV18; CDR3 protein: ASSPTTGQNYEQY